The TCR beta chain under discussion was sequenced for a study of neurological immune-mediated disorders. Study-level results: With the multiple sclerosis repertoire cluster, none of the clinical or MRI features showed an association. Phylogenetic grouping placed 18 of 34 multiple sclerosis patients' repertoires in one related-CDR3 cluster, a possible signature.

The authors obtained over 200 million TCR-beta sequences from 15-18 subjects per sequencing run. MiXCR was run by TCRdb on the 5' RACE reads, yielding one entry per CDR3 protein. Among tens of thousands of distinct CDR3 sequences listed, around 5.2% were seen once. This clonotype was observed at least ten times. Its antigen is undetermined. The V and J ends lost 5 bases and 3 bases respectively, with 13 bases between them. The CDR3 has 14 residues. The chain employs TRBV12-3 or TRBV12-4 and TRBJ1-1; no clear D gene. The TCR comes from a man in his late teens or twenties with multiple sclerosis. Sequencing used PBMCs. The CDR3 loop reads CASSPRPSHTEAFF. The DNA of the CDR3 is TGTGCCAGCAGTCCCCGACCCTCCCACACTGAAGCTTTCTTT.